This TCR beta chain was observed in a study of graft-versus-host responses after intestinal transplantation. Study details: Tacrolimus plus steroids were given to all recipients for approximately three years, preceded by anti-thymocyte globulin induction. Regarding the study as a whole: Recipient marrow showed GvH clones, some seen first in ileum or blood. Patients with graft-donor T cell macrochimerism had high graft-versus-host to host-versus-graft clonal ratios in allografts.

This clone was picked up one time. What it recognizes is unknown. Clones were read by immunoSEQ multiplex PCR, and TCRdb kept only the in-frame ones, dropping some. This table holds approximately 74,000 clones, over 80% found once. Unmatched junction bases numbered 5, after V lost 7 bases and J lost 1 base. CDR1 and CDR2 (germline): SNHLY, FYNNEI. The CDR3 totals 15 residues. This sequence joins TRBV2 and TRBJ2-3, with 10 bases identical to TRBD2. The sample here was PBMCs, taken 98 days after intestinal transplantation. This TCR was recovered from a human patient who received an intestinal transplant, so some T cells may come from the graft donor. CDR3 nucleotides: TGTGCCAGCACTCTAGCGGGGGCCGGCACAGATACGCAGTATTTT. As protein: CASTLAGAGTDTQYF.